This T cell receptor (beta chain) was identified during a study of cytomegalovirus exposure and HLA in healthy donors. Regarding the study as a whole: As a later analysis revealed, most CMV-associated TCR beta chains appeared HLA-restricted. TCR beta V- and J-gene trimming, according to a later analysis, was linked to a missense DCLRE1C variant. While the bulk of TCR sequences proved rare, some public TCRs turned up in many donors.

A remark on this clone: Its target is not known.

This CDR3 spans 16 amino acids. Trimming pared 7 bases from V and 5 bases from J, leaving 23 bases between. In germline, CDR1 is MNHEY, CDR2 SMNVEV (reference sequence). Amplification used 60 Vbeta primers and 13 Jbeta primers. Using immunoSEQ multiplex PCR, the repertoire was profiled, and TCRdb retains in-frame clones only, with some absent. Its table records approximately 50,000 clones. The rearrangement uses TRBV27 and TRBJ1-2; perhaps TRBD1 as D (6 bases). The sequenced sample was PBMCs. The sequence was collected from a female donor in good health and CMV-seronegative. CDR3 sequence: CASTLSSRGAWYGYTF. The CDR3 nucleotides are TGTGCCAGCACCCTCTCAAGTCGGGGGGCATGGTATGGCTACACCTTC.